These T cell receptor beta chains were read from a single sample in a study of cytomegalovirus exposure and HLA in healthy donors. Sequencing used immunoSEQ multiplex PCR; TCRdb keeps in-frame clones, though not all of them. The sample records fewer than 200,000 clones, 75% to 80% being singletons. Material for sequencing was PBMCs. These receptors all stem from a female donor in good health and CMV-seronegative. Both conserved end residues are part of each CDR3. D genes are given only for firm matches. Size is omitted from some rows. Given values are once, few, many or a class for expanded clones.

TRBJ2-5	once	TRBV20-1	NA	TGCAGTGCGAGGTTACAAGAGACCCAGTACTTC	CSARLQETQYF
TRBJ2-5	few	TRBV7-8	NA	TGTGCCAGCAGCGCCCGGGGTACCGTGGAGACCCAGTACTTC	CASSARGTVETQYF
TRBJ2-1	NA	TRBV5-1	NA	TGCGCCAGCAGCTTGGCCCCGGCGGATAGCTCCTACAATGAGCAGTTCTTC	CASSLAPADSSYNEQFF
TRBJ1-1	NA	TRBV29-1	NA	TGCAGCGTTGGCGGGGGGGGTACTGAAGCTTTCTTT	CSVGGGGTEAFF
TRBJ2-2	NA	TRBV7-3	NA	TGTGCCAGCAGCTACTTCACCGGGGAGCTGTTTTTT	CASSYFTGELFF
TRBJ2-3	few	TRBV29-1	NA	TGCAGCGTTGGAGGTGGGGATACGCAGTATTTT	CSVGGGDTQYF
TRBJ2-3	NA	TRBV7-3	TRBD2	TGTGCCAGCAGCTCCCCTACTAGCGATAGCACAGATACGCAGTATTTT	CASSSPTSDSTDTQYF
TRBJ1-5	NA	TRBV29-1	NA	TGCAGCGTTGACCTGGGGGGGAATCAGCCCCAGCATTTT	CSVDLGGNQPQHF
TRBJ2-4	NA	TRBV7-3	TRBD1	TGTGCCAGCAGCCCGACGACAGGGGCCAAAAACATTCAGTACTTC	CASSPTTGAKNIQYF
TRBJ1-2	NA	TRBV28	NA	TGTGCCAGCAGTCCCCAACCCCGGTATGGCTACACCTTC	CASSPQPRYGYTF
TRBJ2-1	NA	TRBV4-1	NA	TGCGCCAGCAGCCAAGAGAGGGCCGACAATGAGCAGTTCTTC	CASSQERADNEQFF
TRBJ1-1	NA	TRBV2	TRBD1	TGTGCCAGCAGAGTGACAGGGGGCGGCACTGAAGCTTTCTTT	CASRVTGGGTEAFF